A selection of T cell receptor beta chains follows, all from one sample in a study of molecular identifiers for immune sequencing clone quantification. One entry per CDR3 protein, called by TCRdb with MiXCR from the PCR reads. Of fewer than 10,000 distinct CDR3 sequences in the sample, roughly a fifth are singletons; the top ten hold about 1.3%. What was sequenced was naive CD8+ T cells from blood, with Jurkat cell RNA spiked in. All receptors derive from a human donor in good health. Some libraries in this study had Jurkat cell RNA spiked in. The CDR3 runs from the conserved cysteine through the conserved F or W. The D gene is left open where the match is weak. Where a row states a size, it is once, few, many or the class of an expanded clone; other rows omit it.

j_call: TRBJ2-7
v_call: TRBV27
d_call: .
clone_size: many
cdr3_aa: CASSFRLVERAYEQYF
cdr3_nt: TGTGCCAGCAGTTTCCGACTAGTGGAGAGGGCCTACGAGCAGTACTTC

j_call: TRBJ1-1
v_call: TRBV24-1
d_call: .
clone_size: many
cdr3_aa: CATSTANTEAFF
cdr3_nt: TGTGCCACTTCGACAGCTAACACTGAAGCTTTCTTT

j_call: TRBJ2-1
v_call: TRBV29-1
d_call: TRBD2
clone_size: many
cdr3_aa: CSVEAGGLNGQFF
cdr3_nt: TGCAGCGTTGAAGCGGGAGGTTTAAATGGGCAGTTCTTC

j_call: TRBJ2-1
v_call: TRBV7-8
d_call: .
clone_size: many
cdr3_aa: CASSFSGGYAEQFF
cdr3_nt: TGTGCAAGCAGCTTCTCTGGGGGGTATGCTGAGCAGTTCTTC

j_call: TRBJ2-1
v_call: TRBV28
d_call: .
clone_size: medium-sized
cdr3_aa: CASSLHLSVYEQFF
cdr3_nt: TGTGCCAGCAGTTTGCACTTGTCCGTCTATGAGCAGTTCTTC

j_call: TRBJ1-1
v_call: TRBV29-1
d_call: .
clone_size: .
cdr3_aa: CSVGSYAFF
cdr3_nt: TGCAGCGTGGGTTCTTATGCTTTCTTT

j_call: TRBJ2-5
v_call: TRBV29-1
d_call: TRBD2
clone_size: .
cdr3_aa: CSVGLAGEQETQYF
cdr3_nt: TGCAGCGTTGGATTAGCGGGAGAACAAGAGACCCAGTACTTC

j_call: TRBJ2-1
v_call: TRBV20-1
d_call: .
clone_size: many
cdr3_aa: CSARVLYQNEQFF
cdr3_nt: TGCAGTGCTAGAGTCCTGTACCAAAATGAGCAGTTCTTC

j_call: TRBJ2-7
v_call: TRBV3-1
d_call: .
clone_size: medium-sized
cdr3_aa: CASSRPGAGEQYF
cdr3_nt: TGTGCCAGCAGCCGACCGGGGGCTGGCGAGCAGTACTTC

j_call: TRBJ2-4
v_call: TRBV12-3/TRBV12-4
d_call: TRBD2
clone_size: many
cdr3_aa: CASALGAGNIQYF
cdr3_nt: TGTGCCAGCGCACTGGGAGCGGGGAACATTCAGTACTTC

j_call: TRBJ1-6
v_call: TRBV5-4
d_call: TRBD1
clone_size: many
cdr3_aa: CASSLPDRYSPLHF
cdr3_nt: TGTGCCAGCAGCCTCCCGGACAGGTATTCACCCCTCCACTTT

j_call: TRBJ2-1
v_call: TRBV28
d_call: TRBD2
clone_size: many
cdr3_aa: CASRELAGGPNEQFF
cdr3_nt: TGTGCCAGCAGGGAACTAGCGGGAGGGCCAAATGAGCAGTTCTTC

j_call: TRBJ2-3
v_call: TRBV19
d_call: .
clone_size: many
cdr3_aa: CASSIGTAAPEDTQYF
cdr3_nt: TGTGCCAGTAGTATTGGGACGGCAGCCCCAGAGGATACGCAGTATTTT

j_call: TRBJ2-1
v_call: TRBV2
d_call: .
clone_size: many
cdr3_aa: CASTRNPAEQFF
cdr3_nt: TGTGCCAGCACCCGCAACCCGGCTGAGCAGTTCTTC

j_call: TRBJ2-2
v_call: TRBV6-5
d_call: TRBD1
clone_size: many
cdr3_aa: CASSYTGGWAGELFF
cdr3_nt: TGTGCCAGCAGTTATACAGGGGGATGGGCCGGGGAGCTGTTTTTT

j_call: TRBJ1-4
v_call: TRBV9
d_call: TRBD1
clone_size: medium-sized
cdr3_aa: CASSAGTDEKLFF
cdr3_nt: TGTGCCAGCAGCGCGGGGACAGATGAAAAACTGTTTTTT

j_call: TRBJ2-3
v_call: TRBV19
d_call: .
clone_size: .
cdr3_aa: CASSIRQASTDTQYF
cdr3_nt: TGTGCCAGTAGTATACGGCAGGCCTCCACAGATACGCAGTATTTT

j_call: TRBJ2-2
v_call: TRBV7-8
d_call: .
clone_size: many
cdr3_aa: CASSSDLRGRDTGELFF
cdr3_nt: TGTGCCAGCAGCTCCGATTTGAGGGGAAGGGACACCGGGGAGCTGTTTTTT

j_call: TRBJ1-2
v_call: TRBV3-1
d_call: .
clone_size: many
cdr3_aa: CASSQVAGANYGYTF
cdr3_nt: TGTGCCAGCAGCCAAGTTGCGGGGGCTAACTATGGCTACACCTTC

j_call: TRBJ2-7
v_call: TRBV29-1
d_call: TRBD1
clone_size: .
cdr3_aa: CSVEATGDPYEQYF
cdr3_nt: TGCAGCGTTGAAGCCACAGGGGATCCCTACGAGCAGTACTTC

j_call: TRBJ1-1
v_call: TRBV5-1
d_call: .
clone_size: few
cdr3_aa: CASSPTGHGTEAFF
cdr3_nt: TGCGCCAGCAGCCCGACGGGACACGGCACTGAAGCTTTCTTT

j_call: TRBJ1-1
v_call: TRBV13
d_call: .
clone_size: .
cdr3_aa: CASSPPLSLNTEAFF
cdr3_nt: TGTGCCAGCAGCCCCCCCCTTTCCCTGAACACTGAAGCTTTCTTT

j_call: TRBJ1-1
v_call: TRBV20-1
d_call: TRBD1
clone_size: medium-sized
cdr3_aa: CSARDQGASLREAFF
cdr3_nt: TGCAGTGCTAGAGACCAGGGGGCGAGCTTGCGGGAAGCTTTCTTT

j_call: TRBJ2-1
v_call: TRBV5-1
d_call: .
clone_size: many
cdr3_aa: CASSLVPSEYNEQFF
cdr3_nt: TGCGCCAGCAGCTTGGTTCCTAGCGAATACAATGAGCAGTTCTTC

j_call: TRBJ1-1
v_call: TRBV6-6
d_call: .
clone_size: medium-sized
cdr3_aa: CASSFSPRGIPEAFF
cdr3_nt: TGTGCCAGCAGTTTTTCTCCCAGGGGCATCCCTGAAGCTTTCTTT

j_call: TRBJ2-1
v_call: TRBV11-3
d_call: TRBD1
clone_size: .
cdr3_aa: CASSSGQGAHNEQSF
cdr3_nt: TGTGCCAGCAGCTCGGGACAGGGGGCCCACAATGAGCAGTCCTTC

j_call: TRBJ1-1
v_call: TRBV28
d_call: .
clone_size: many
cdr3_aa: CASSHPLTAEAFF
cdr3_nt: TGTGCCAGCAGTCACCCCCTGACAGCCGAAGCTTTCTTT

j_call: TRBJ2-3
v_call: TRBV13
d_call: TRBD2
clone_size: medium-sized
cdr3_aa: CASSRGTSVDTQYF
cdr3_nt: TGTGCCAGCAGCCGAGGGACTAGCGTTGATACGCAGTATTTT

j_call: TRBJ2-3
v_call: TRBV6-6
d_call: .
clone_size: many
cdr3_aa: CASIGTGLTNTDTQYF
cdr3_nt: TGTGCCAGCATCGGAACGGGGCTCACGAACACAGATACGCAGTATTTT

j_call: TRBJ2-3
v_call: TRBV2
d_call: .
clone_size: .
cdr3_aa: CASTDRSYTQYF
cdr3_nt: TGTGCCAGCACCGACAGGTCGTATACACAGTATTTT

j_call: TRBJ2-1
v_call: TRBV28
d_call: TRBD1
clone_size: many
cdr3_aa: CASSLDRGLNEQFF
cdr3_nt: TGTGCCAGCAGTTTAGACAGGGGGCTAAATGAGCAGTTCTTC

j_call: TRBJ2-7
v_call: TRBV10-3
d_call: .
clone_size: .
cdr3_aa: CAISGYRDSTYEQYF
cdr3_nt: TGTGCCATCAGCGGATACAGGGACTCAACCTACGAGCAGTACTTC

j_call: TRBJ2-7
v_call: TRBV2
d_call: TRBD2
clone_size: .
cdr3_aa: CASSEGSGGTFYEQYF
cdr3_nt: TGTGCCAGCAGTGAAGGTAGCGGGGGGACTTTTTACGAGCAGTACTTC

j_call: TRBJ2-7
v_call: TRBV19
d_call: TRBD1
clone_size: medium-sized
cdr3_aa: CASSPSGGHPYEQYF
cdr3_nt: TGTGCCAGTAGTCCCTCAGGGGGCCACCCCTACGAGCAGTACTTC

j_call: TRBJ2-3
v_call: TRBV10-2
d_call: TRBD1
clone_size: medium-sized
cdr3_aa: CASSVNRGSADTQYF
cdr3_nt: TGCGCCAGCAGTGTTAACAGGGGGTCGGCAGATACGCAGTATTTT

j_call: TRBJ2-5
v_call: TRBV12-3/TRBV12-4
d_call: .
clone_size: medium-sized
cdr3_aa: CASSTAGETQYF
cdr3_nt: TGTGCCAGCAGTACGGCGGGAGAGACCCAGTACTTC

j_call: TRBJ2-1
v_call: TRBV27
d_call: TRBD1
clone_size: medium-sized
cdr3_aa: CASSLRGRNEQFF
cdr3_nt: TGTGCCAGCAGTTTAAGGGGGCGGAATGAGCAGTTCTTC

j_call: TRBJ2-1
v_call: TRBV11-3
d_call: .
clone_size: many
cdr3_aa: CASSLRGSSYNEQFF
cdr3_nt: TGTGCCAGCAGCTTAAGGGGAAGCTCCTACAATGAGCAGTTCTTC

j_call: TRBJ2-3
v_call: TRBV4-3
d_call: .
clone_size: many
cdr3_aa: CASSQLPRLGSTDTQYF
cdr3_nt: TGCGCCAGCAGCCAATTGCCGCGACTAGGTAGCACAGATACGCAGTATTTT

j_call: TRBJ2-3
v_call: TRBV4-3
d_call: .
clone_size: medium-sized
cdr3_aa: CASSQDYARGATDTQYF
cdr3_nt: TGCGCCAGCAGCCAAGATTATGCGCGGGGAGCCACAGATACGCAGTATTTT

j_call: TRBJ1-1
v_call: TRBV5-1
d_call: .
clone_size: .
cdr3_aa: CASSPDGDTEAFF
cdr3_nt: TGCGCCAGCAGCCCGGACGGTGACACTGAAGCTTTCTTT

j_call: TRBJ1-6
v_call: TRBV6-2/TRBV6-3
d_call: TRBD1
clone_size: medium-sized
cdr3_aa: CASSARDSDNSPLHF
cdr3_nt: TGTGCCAGCAGCGCACGGGACAGCGATAATTCACCCCTCCACTTT